The 7 T cell receptor beta chains presented below share a single source sample, sequenced in a study of PD-1 blockade in classical Hodgkin lymphoma. Each and every patient relapsed after autologous stem cell transplantation, and patients got differing brentuximab vedotin exposure. Data came from immunoSEQ multiplex PCR; TCRdb stores just in-frame clones and leaves some out. The sample yields 9,500 to 14,000 clones, around 84% seen once. The material sequenced was peripheral blood mononuclear cells (PBMCs), taken at baseline. Every receptor here comes from a human donor with classical Hodgkin lymphoma.

This chain connects TRBV29-1 to TRBJ1-1, with D perhaps matching TRBD1 (6 bases). V was cut by 6 bases and J by 2 bases, with 13 bases left in between. This CDR3 is built from 13 residues. Germline V gives CDR1 SQVTM, CDR2 ANQGSEA. The CDR3 sequence: CSVLGGVNTEAFF. The CDR3 region has the DNA TGCAGCGTCCTAGGGGGAGTTAACACTGAAGCTTTCTTT.

The DNA of the CDR3 is TGTGCCAGCAGCCCTGGGGGGGGCACCTACGAGCAGTACTTC. Protein sequence: CASSPGGGTYEQYF. The chain couples TRBV11-1 to TRBJ2-7; possible D gene TRBD2, 7 bases. The length of the CDR3 is 14 residues. The V gene's germline CDR1 is SGHAT and CDR2 FQDESV (reference sequence). Trimming took 5 bases from V and 2 from J, leaving 13 bases between them.

The rearrangement uses TRBV5-6 and TRBJ2-1, with no clear D. Trimming removed 5 bases from V and 7 bases from J, with 25 bases in between. Germline CDR1 is SGHDT and CDR2 is YYEEEE. The CDR3 has 17 residues. CDR3 sequence: CASSPRYPLDSPNEQFF. The CDR3, as DNA: TGTGCCAGCAGTCCACGGTACCCCTTAGATTCCCCAAATGAGCAGTTCTTC.

This clone was observed once. J is TRBJ2-4 and V is TRBV6-5; D might be TRBD1 (5 bases). The CDR3 has 14 amino acids. Germline V lookup: CDR1 MNHEY, CDR2 SVGAGI. V lost 3 bases and J lost 4, with 10 bases in between. The CDR3 nucleotides are TGTGCCAGCAGTTATGACAGCATAAAAAACATTCAGTACTTC. This codes for CASSYDSIKNIQYF.

The chain joins TRBV7-9 to TRBJ2-3; 11 bases map to TRBD1. This CDR3 region has 14 residues. With 5 bases clipped from V and 6 bases from J, the junction kept 4 bases outside the gene matches. In germline, CDR1 is SEHNR, CDR2 FQNEAQ (reference sequence). The CDR3 sequence: CASSRTGGLDTQYF. CDR3 sequence (DNA): TGTGCCAGCAGCCGGACAGGGGGCCTCGATACGCAGTATTTT. The full variable domain, its missing parts supplied by reference TRBV7-9 and TRBJ2-3, is DTGVSQNPRHKITKRGQNVTFRCDPISEHNRLYWYRQTLGQGPEFLTYFQNEAQLEKSRLLSDRFSAERPKGSFSTLEIQRTEQGDSAMYLCASSRTGGLDTQYFGPGTRLTVL.

The chain uses TRBV2 and TRBJ1-2, with D unresolved. The germline CDR1 and CDR2 sequences are SNHLY and FYNNEI. The CDR3 totals 15 residues. The V gene lost 5 bases and the J gene lost 8 bases, with 21 bases spanning the gap. The CDR3 nucleotides read TGTGCCAGCAGTCCTAGAAGTAAGGACCTAGGCGGCTACACCTTC. Its protein product is CASSPRSKDLGGYTF.

To note about this clone: The same CDR3 arises from other DNA sequences in this sample as well. The chain recombines TRBV11-3 with TRBJ1-1; no clear D gene. This CDR3 comprises 12 residues. The germline V and J ends were trimmed by 0 bases and 6 bases, with 5 bases remaining between them. Germline lookup yields CDR1 SGHNT and CDR2 YENEEA. The CDR3 DNA reads TGTGCCAGCAGCTTAGATTTCGCTGAAGCTTTCTTT. Translating it yields CASSLDFAEAFF.